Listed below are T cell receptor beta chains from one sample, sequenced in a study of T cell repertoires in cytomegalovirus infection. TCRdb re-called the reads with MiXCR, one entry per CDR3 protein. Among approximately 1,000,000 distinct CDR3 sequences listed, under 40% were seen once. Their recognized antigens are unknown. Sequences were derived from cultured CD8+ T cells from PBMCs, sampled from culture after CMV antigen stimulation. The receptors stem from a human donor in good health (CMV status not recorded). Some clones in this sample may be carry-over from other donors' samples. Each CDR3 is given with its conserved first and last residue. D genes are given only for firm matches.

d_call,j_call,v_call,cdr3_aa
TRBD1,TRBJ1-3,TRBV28,CASSTIPEGAPGNTIYF
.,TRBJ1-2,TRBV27,CASSLYGGWGYTF
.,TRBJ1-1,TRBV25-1,CASKEGTNTEAFF
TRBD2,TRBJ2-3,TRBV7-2,CASSLGTSYPTDTQYF
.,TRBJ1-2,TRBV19,CAGRVNYGYTF
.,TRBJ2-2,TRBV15,CATSRTKGPGELFF
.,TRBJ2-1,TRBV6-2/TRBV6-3,CASSYSLGPNNEQFF
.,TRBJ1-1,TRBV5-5,CASGPKNTEAFF
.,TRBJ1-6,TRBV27,CASRPLTGVHLPLHF
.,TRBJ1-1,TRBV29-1,CSYRGEEYTEAFF
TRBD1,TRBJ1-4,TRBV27,CASSLSPGQGMFF
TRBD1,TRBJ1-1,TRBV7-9,CASSRIGQVNTEAFF
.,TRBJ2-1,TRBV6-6,CASSYPGPNEQFF
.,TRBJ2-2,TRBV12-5,CASGFLPEGLGGELFF
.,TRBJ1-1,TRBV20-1,CSASAGAMAFF
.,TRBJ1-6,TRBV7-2,CASSLYPTGNSPLHF
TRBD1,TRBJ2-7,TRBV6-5,CASGRGDRGYEQYF
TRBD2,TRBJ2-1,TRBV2,CASRDVAGGPIDNEQFF
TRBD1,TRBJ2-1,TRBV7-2,CASSLEGTGGSSYNEQFF
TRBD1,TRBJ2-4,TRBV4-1,CASSQTYRDRGDIQYF
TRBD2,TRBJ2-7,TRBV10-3,CAISQAGGSYEQYF
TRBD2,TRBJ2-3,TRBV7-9,CASSLGLDGTDTQYF
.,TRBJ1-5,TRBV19,CASSIDGGGQPQHF
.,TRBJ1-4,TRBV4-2,CASSLMGLGRRGNEKLFF
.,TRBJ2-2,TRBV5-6,CASSPMRGPGTGELFF
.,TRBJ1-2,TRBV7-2,CASGLGEGSYGYTF
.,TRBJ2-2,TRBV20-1,CSARPTDSNTGELFF
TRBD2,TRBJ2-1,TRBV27,CASSFRGGIYNEQFF
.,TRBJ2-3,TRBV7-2,CASSLAGGSSTQYF
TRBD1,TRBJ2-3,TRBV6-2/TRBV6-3,CASDGLQGIGTDTQYF
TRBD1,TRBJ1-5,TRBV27,CASSIQGGSNQPQHF
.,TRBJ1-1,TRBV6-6,CASSYLTTNTEAFF
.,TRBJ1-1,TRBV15,CATSSASPTEAFF
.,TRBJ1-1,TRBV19,CASSIETGLEAFF
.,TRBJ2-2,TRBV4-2,CASSQGRNTGELFF
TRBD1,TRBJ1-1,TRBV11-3,CASSNTGVLGAFF
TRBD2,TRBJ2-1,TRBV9,CASSAPSGGQYNEQFF
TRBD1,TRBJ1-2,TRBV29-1,CSVLGQGTISYGYTF
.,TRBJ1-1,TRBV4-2,CASSQVRSDTEASF
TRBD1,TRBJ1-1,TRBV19,CASSIAGGHGGEAFF
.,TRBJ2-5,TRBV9,CASSVTGGSKETQYF
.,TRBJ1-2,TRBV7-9,CASSMMRSARDYGYTF